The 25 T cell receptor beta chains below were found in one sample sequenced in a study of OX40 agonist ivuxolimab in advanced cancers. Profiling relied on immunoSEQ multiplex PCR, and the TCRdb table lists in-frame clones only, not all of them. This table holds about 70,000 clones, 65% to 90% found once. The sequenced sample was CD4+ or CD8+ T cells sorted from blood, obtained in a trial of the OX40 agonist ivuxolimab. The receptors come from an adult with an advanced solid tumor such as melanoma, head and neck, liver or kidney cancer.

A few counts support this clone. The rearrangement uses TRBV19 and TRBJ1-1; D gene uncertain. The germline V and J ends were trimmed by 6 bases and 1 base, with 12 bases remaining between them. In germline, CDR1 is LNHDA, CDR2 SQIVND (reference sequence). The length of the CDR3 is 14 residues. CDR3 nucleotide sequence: TGTGCCAGTAGCAGTGGAGGGTGGAACACTGAAGCTTTCTTT. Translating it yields CASSSGGWNTEAFF.

The CDR3 DNA is TGTGCCAGCAGCCGGACTAGCGGGGGGTCCCCGGGGGAGCTGTTTTTT. Residues: CASSRTSGGSPGELFF. This chain connects TRBV7-2 to TRBJ2-2; 14 bases agree with TRBD2. Losses at the gene ends were 5 bases for V and 8 bases for J; bases not matched to a gene: 7. The CDR3 has 16 amino acids. Germline CDR1 and CDR2: SGHTA and FQGNSA.

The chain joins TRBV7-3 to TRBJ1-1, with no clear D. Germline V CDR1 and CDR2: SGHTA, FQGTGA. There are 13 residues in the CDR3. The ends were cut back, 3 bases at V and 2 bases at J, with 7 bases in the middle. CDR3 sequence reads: CASSLLYNTEAFF. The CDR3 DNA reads TGTGCCAGCAGCTTGCTGTACAACACTGAAGCTTTCTTT.

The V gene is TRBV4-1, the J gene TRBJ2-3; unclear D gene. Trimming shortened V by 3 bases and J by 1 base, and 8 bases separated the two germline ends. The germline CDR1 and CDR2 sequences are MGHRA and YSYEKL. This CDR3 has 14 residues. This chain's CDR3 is CASSHPGGTDTQYF. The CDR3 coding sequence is TGCGCCAGCAGCCACCCCGGCGGCACAGATACGCAGTATTTT.

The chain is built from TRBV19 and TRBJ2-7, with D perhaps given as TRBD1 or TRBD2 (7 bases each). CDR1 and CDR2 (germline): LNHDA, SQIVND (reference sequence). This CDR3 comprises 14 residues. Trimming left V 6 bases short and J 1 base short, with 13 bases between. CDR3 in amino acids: CASRGGGRSYEQYF. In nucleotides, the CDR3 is TGTGCCAGTAGGGGAGGGGGCAGATCCTACGAGCAGTACTTC.

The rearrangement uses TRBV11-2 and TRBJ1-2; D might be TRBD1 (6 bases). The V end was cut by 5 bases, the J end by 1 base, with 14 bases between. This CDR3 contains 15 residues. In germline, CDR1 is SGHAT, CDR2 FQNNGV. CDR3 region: CASSNPTGVNYGYTF. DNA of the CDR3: TGTGCCAGCAGCAACCCGACAGGAGTTAACTATGGCTACACCTTC.

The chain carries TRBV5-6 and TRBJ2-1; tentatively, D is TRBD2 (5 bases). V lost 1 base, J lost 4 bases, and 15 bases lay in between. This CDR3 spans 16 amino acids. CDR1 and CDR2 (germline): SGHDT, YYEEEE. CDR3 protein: CASSLFRGASYNEQFF. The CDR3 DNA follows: TGTGCCAGCAGCTTGTTCCGGGGAGCCTCTTACAATGAGCAGTTCTTC.

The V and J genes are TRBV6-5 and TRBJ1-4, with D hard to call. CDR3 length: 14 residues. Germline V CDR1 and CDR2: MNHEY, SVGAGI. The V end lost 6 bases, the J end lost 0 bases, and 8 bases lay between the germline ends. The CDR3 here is CASSIRTTNEKLFF. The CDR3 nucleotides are TGTGCCAGCAGCATCAGAACAACTAATGAAAAACTGTTTTTT.

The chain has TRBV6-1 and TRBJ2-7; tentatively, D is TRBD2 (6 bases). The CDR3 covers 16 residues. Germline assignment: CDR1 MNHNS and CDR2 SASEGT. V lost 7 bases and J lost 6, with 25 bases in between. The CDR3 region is CASIDKRDWARSEQYF. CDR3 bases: TGTGCCAGCATTGACAAAAGGGACTGGGCGCGATCCGAGCAGTACTTC.

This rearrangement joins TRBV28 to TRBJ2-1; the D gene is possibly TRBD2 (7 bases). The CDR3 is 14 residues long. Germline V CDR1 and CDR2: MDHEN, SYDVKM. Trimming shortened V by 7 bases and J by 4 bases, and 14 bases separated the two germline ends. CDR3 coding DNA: TGTGCCAGCACCTGGGGGGGGCCTTACAATGAGCAGTTCTTC. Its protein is CASTWGGPYNEQFF.

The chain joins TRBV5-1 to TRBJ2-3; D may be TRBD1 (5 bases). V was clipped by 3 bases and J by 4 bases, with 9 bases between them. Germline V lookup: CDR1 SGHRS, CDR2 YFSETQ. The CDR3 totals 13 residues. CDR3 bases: TGCGCCAGCAGCTCGGAAGGGGCAGATACGCAGTATTTT. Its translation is CASSSEGADTQYF.

The CDR3 protein is CASSDQNYGYTF. For the CDR3, the DNA is TGTGCCAGCTCGGATCAGAACTATGGCTACACCTTC. V is TRBV18 and J is TRBJ1-2; D call uncertain. The CDR3 sequence is 12 residues long. V was shortened by 6 bases and J by 2 bases, with 7 bases between the two germline ends. Looked up from germline, CDR1 is KGHSH and CDR2 is LQKENI.

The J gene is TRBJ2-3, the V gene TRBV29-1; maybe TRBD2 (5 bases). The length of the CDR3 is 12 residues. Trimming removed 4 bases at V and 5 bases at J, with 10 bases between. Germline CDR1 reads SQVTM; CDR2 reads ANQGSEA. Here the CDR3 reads CSVAGLKDTQYF. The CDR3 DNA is TGCAGCGTTGCGGGATTGAAAGATACGCAGTATTTT.

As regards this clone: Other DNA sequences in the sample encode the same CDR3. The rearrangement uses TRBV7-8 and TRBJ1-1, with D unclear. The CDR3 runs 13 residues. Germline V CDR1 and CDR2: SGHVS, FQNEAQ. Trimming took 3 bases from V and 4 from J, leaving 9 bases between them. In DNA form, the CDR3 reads TGTGCCAGCAGCTTGAGGGTTGGCACTGAAGCTTTCTTT. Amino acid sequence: CASSLRVGTEAFF.

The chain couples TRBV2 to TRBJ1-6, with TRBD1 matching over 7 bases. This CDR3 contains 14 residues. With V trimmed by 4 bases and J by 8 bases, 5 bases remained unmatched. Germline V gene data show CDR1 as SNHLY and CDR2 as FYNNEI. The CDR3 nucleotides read TGTGCCAGCAGTGGGGTAGGGGGCGATTCACCCCTCCACTTT. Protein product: CASSGVGGDSPLHF.

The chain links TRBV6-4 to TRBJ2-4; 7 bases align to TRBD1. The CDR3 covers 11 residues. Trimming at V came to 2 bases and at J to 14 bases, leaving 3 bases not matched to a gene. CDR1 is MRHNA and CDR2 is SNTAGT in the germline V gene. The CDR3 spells CASSDVQGKYF. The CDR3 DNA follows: TGTGCCAGCAGTGACGTACAGGGGAAGTACTTC.

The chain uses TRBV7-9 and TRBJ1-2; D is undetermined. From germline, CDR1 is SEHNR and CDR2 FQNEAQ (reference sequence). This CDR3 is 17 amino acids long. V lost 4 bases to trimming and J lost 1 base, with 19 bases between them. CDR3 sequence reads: CASSYNTLRVGNYGYTF. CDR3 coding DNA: TGTGCCAGCAGCTATAATACGTTGCGGGTCGGTAACTATGGCTACACCTTC.

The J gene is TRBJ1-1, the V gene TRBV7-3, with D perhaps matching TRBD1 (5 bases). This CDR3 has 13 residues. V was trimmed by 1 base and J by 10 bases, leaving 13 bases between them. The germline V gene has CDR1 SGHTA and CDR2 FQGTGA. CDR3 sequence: CASSLSAREVAFF. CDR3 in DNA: TGTGCCAGCAGCTTAAGTGCCAGGGAGGTAGCTTTCTTT. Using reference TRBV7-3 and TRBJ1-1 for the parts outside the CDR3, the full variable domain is GAGVSQTPSNKVTEKGKYVELRCDPISGHTALYWYRQSLGQGPEFLIYFQGTGAADDSGLPNDRFFAVRPEGSVSTLKIQRTERGDSAVYLCASSLSAREVAFFGQGTRLTVV.

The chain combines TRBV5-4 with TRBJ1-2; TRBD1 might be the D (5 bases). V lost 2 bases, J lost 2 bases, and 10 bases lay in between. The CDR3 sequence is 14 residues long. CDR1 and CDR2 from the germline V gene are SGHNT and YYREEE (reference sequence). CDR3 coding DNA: TGTGCCAGCAGCTTACACGACAGAAACTATGGCTACACCTTC. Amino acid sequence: CASSLHDRNYGYTF.

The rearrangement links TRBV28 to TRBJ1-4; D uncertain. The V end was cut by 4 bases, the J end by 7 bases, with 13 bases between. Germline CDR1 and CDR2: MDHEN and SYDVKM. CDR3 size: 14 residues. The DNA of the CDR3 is TGTGCCAGCAGTTCGGTAGCGAGGGCTGAAAAACTGTTTTTT. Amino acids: CASSSVARAEKLFF.

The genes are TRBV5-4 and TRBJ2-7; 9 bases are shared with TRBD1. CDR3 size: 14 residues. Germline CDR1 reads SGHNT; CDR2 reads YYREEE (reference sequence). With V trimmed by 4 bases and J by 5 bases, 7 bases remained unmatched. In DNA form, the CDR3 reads TGTGCCAGCAGCGCCGGGACAGGGAGCGACGAGCAGTACTTC. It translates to CASSAGTGSDEQYF.

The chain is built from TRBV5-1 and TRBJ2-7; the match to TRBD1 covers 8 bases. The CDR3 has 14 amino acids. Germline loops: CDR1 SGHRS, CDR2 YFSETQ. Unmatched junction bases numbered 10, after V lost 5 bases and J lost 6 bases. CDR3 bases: TGCGCCAGCAGGAATGGACAGGGAATGTTCGAGCAGTACTTC. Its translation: CASRNGQGMFEQYF. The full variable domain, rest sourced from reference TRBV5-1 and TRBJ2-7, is KAGVTQTPRYLIKTRGQQVTLSCSPISGHRSVSWYQQTPGQGLQFLFEYFSETQRNKGNFPGRFSGRQFSNSRSEMNVSTLELGDSALYLCASRNGQGMFEQYFGPGTRLTVT.

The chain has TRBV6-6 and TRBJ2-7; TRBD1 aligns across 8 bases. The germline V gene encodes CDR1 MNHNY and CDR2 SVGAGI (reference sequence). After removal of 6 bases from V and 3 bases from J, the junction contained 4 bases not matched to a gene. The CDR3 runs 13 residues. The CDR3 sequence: CASRDREGYEQYF. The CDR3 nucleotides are TGTGCCAGCAGGGACAGGGAAGGCTACGAGCAGTACTTC.

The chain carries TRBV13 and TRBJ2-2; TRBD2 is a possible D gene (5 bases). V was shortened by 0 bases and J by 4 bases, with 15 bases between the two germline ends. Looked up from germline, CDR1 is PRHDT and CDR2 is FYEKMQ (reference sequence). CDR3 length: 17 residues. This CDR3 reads CASSLGLRLRGTGELFF. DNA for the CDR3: TGTGCCAGCAGCTTAGGCCTTAGGCTCCGGGGCACCGGGGAGCTGTTTTTT.

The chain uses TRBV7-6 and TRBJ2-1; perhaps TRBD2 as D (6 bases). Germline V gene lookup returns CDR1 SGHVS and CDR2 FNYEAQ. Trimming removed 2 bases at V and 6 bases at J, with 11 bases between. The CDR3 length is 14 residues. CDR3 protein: CASSLSQGGNEQFF. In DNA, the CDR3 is TGTGCCAGCAGCTTATCGCAGGGAGGCAATGAGCAGTTCTTC.